The 20 T cell receptor beta chains below were found in one sample sequenced in a study of human T cells and chemical hapten exposure (dated by TCRdb to about 2021). Total RNA was extracted from unfractionated whole blood collected in Tempus Blood RNA tubes. The library was generated by 5' RACE. The sequencer listed for this sample is Illumina MiSeq. TCRdb handled the public reads itself, with Q25 trimming in fastp and clone calling in MiXCR, and kept productive beta chains. Entries are consolidated by CDR3 protein sequence, retaining the most common genes and DNA. The sample table shows approximately 81,000 distinct CDR3 sequences, and more than 7% are seen once. The ten largest make up roughly 2.4% of the sample. Every receptor here comes from a male donor in good health.

The sample holds many counts of this clonotype. This chain joins TRBV27 and TRBJ2-7; D is perhaps TRBD1 (6 bases). The V gene's germline CDR1 is MNHEY and CDR2 SMNVEV (reference sequence). Trimming cost V 3 bases and J 2 bases, with 11 bases left between them. This CDR3 has 14 residues. CDR3 protein: CASSLGALPYEQYF. The CDR3 DNA sequence: TGTGCCAGCAGTTTGGGGGCCTTGCCCTACGAGCAGTACTTC.

This clonotype was picked up a small number of times. The genes are TRBV5-6 and TRBJ1-5; the D gene is possibly TRBD1 (5 bases). Germline CDR1 reads SGHDT; CDR2 reads YYEEEE. V was trimmed by 0 bases and J by 4 bases, leaving 11 bases between them. The CDR3 totals 15 residues. The CDR3 is CASSLAGSENQPQHF. The CDR3 coding sequence is TGTGCCAGCAGCTTGGCAGGGAGCGAAAATCAGCCCCAGCATTTT.

The chain combines TRBV2 with TRBJ1-6, with TRBD1 matching over 7 bases. The V gene's germline CDR1 is SNHLY and CDR2 FYNNEI. V lost 3 bases to trimming and J lost 9 bases; unmatched junction nucleotides: 5. The CDR3 contains 14 residues. Written as DNA, the CDR3 is TGTGCCAGCAGTGAGGACAGGCGTGGTTCACCCCTCCACTTT. It encodes CASSEDRRGSPLHF. Filled out from reference TRBV2 and TRBJ1-6, the complete variable domain reads EPEVTQTPSHQVTQMGQEVILRCVPISNHLYFYWYRQILGQKVEFLVSFYNNEISEKSEIFDDQFSVERPDGSNFTLKIRSTKLEDSAMYFCASSEDRRGSPLHFGNGTRLTVT.

The rearrangement uses TRBV7-8 and TRBJ1-1, with D possibly being TRBD1 (6 bases). From germline, CDR1 is SGHVS and CDR2 FQNEAQ. This CDR3 is built from 16 residues. Trimming stripped 3 bases from V and 2 bases from J, with 16 bases between. In nucleotides, the CDR3 is TGTGCCAGCAGCTTGATGGACGCGGGGGCCAACACTGAAGCTTTCTTT. It translates to CASSLMDAGANTEAFF.

This clonotype was observed many times. The V call is TRBV5-5, the J call TRBJ2-1; D is unresolved. This CDR3 region has 16 residues. Germline lookup yields CDR1 SGHKS and CDR2 YYEKEE (reference sequence). The ends were cut back, 2 bases at V and 1 base at J, with 13 bases in the middle. CDR3 protein: CASSFFRVGSYNEQFF. The CDR3 DNA reads TGTGCCAGCAGCTTCTTTCGCGTAGGGTCCTACAATGAGCAGTTCTTC.

The chain uses TRBV13 and TRBJ1-1; 9 nucleotides align to TRBD1. The V gene end was trimmed by 5 bases and the J gene end by 10 bases; junction bases not matched to a gene: 8. Germline loops: CDR1 PRHDT, CDR2 FYEKMQ (reference sequence). This CDR3 has 13 amino acids. CDR3 DNA sequence: TGTGCCAGCAGCCAAACAGGGGGCTTTCCAGCTTTCTTT. Translation: CASSQTGGFPAFF.

In its sample, this clonotype was seen a few times. The chain recombines TRBV6-2 or TRBV6-3 with TRBJ1-6; D not resolved. CDR1 and CDR2 from the germline V gene are MNHEY and SVGEGT. V lost 2 bases and J 11 bases, leaving 10 bases between the germline ends. The CDR3 extends over 13 amino acids. CDR3 DNA sequence: TGTGCCAGCAGTTACCCGATGCGTCCACCCCTCCACTTT. Translating it yields CASSYPMRPPLHF.

This clonotype was counted many times. The chain links TRBV4-3 to TRBJ1-6, with 8 bases identical to TRBD1. J gave up 7 bases and V 4 bases, and 6 bases lay outside the gene matches. Germline-derived CDR1 and CDR2 are LGHNA and YSLEER. The CDR3 length is 15 residues. Written as DNA, the CDR3 is TGCGCCAGCAGCCGCGGGGACAGGCAGAATTCACCCCTCCACTTT. Protein: CASSRGDRQNSPLHF.

This chain uses TRBV6-6 with TRBJ2-3, with D hard to call. The V and J ends lost 3 bases and 0 bases respectively, with 13 bases between them. Germline assignment: CDR1 MNHNY and CDR2 SVGAGI (reference sequence). The CDR3 has 16 residues. The CDR3 protein is CASSYSRSKSTDTQYF. DNA of the CDR3: TGTGCCAGCAGTTATTCGAGGTCGAAAAGCACAGATACGCAGTATTTT.

Of note for this clonotype: In this CDR3 the conserved last residue, phenylalanine or tryptophan, is missing, so a read error is likely. The CDR3 nucleotides read TGTGCCAGCAGTGAAGTCGCGGCTAGCGGGACAGATACGCAGTATTTG. It codes for CASSEVAASGTDTQYL. V gene TRBV25-1 combines with J gene TRBJ2-3; 8 nucleotides agree with TRBD2. This CDR3 region has 16 residues. Losses at the gene ends were 2 bases for V and 3 bases for J; bases not matched to a gene: 7. Germline CDR1 is MGHDK and CDR2 is SYGVNS.

Only a few counts were recorded for this clonotype. The chain couples TRBV20-1 to TRBJ2-2; 13 positions agree with TRBD2. V lost 1 base to trimming and J lost 7 bases; unmatched junction nucleotides: 6. The germline V gene has CDR1 DFQATT and CDR2 SNEGSKA (reference sequence). The CDR3 runs 16 residues. The DNA of the CDR3 is TGCAGTGCTAGAGCCCTAACTAGCGGGAGGGGCGGGGAGCTGTTTTTT. Translating gives CSARALTSGRGGELFF.

The rearrangement joins TRBV20-1 to TRBJ2-5; D unresolved. There are 13 residues in the CDR3. The V gene's germline CDR1 is DFQATT and CDR2 SNEGSKA (reference sequence). V was shortened by 6 bases and J by 1 base, with 12 bases between the two germline ends. The CDR3 DNA sequence: TGCAGTGCAGTGGCCATATCCCAAGAGACCCAGTACTTC. This gives the protein CSAVAISQETQYF.

This clonotype was seen ten or more times. The chain has TRBV6-4 and TRBJ2-1, with D maybe TRBD2 (6 bases). The V gene's germline CDR1 is MRHNA and CDR2 SNTAGT. This CDR3 has 15 amino acids. Trimming shortened V by 0 bases and J by 13 bases, and 19 bases separated the two germline ends. The CDR3 bases are TGTGCCAGCAGTGACTCTTCGGCAGGGACTGGTCCACAGTTCTTC. It encodes CASSDSSAGTGPQFF.

This clonotype was seen only a few times. The rearrangement uses TRBV11-1 and TRBJ2-1; 10 positions agree with TRBD1. With 6 bases clipped from V and 6 bases from J, the junction kept 8 bases outside the gene matches. The CDR3 spans 15 residues. The germline CDR1 and CDR2 sequences are SGHAT and FQDESV (reference sequence). The CDR3 is CASRFRDRGFNEQFF. In nucleotides, the CDR3 is TGTGCCAGCAGATTCCGGGACAGGGGTTTCAATGAGCAGTTCTTC.

There are many counts of this clonotype. V and J are TRBV6-5 and TRBJ2-7, with 10 bases matching TRBD1. CDR3 length: 15 residues. Germline CDR1 MNHEY, CDR2 SVGAGI. The J segment lost 5 bases and the V segment lost 5 bases, leaving 9 bases of the junction unmatched. Written as DNA, the CDR3 is TGTGCCAGCAGTCAACCGGGACAGGGGAGCCACGAGCAGTACTTC. Translation: CASSQPGQGSHEQYF.

CDR3 DNA sequence: TGTGCCAGCATGGGAGGGCTATACGATGAAAAACTGTTTTTT. Protein: CASMGGLYDEKLFF. The rearrangement links TRBV6-6 to TRBJ1-4; D call uncertain. V lost 7 bases to trimming and J lost 6 bases, with 15 bases between them. CDR3 length: 14 residues. The V gene's germline CDR1 is MNHNY and CDR2 SVGAGI (reference sequence).

This clonotype turned up a few times. The chain joins TRBV10-3 to TRBJ2-3, with TRBD2 matching 13 bases. The trim removed 0 bases at V and 3 bases at J, leaving 3 bases unmatched. The V gene's germline CDR1 is ENHRY and CDR2 SYGVKD. The CDR3 runs to 17 residues. The CDR3 coding sequence is TGTGCCATCAGTGAGTCAGGACTAGCGGGAGAGACAGATACGCAGTATTTT. It codes for CAISESGLAGETDTQYF.

This clonotype was picked up many times. The rearrangement links TRBV29-1 to TRBJ1-1; a possible D gene is TRBD1 (6 bases). V was trimmed by 7 bases and J by 3 bases, leaving 18 bases between them. This CDR3 contains 14 residues. The germline V gene encodes CDR1 SQVTM and CDR2 ANQGSEA. CDR3 coding DNA: TGCAGCGGAGAGGGGGGACGGGGCGACACTGAAGCTTTCTTT. It encodes CSGEGGRGDTEAFF. The full variable domain, rest sourced from reference TRBV29-1 and TRBJ1-1, is SAVISQKPSRDICQRGTSLTIQCQVDSQVTMMFWYRQQPGQSLTLIATANQGSEATYESGFVIDKFPISRPNLTFSTLTVSNMSPEDSSIYLCSGEGGRGDTEAFFGQGTRLTVV.

This chain joins TRBV5-6 and TRBJ1-5, with no clear D. The CDR3 spans 15 residues. V was shortened by 1 base and J by 3 bases, with 11 bases between the two germline ends. Germline V gives CDR1 SGHDT, CDR2 YYEEEE. DNA of the CDR3: TGTGCCAGCAGCTTGAGTCGGTCCTTCAATCAGCCCCAGCATTTT. Amino acid sequence: CASSLSRSFNQPQHF.

The chain recombines TRBV10-3 with TRBJ2-3; 12 bases line up with TRBD2. The CDR3 runs 14 residues. The V gene end was trimmed by 4 bases and the J gene end by 6 bases; junction bases not matched to a gene: 2. The germline V gene encodes CDR1 ENHRY and CDR2 SYGVKD. The CDR3 protein is CAISGGTSGDTQYF. CDR3 bases: TGTGCCATCAGTGGTGGGACTAGCGGGGATACGCAGTATTTT.